This T cell receptor (beta chain) was observed in a study of T cell responses to AZD1222 COVID-19 vaccine. Findings and limits, study-wide: Spike-specific TCR breadth rose after two AZD1222 doses, and depth rose as well. Spike as a whole was targeted by vaccine-associated CD4 TCRs, dominant at 160-218 and 743-854. It was only after the peak T cell response that any repertoires were sampled. The donor group comprised mostly white British people and more females; the analysis possibly underestimated clonal diversity.

Unmatched junction bases numbered 10, after V lost 7 bases and J lost 0 bases. Per germline, CDR1 GTSNPN and CDR2 SVGIG (reference sequence). The CDR3 loop spans 15 amino acids. Profiling relied on immunoSEQ multiplex PCR, and the TCRdb table lists in-frame clones only, not all of them. This table has 130,000 to 150,000 clones, roughly 87% appearing once. About this clone: Its antigen is as yet unknown.

The material was peripheral blood, obtained 28 days after the second AZD1222 dose. This chain joins TRBV30 and TRBJ2-7; 9 bases are a match to TRBD2. The TCR sequence derives from an adult who received the AZD1222 COVID-19 vaccine. CDR3 coding DNA: TGTGCCTCCCTAAGCGGGGGGCTCAGCTCCTACGAGCAGTACTTC. It specifies CASLSGGLSSYEQYF.